This T cell receptor (beta chain) was sequenced for a study of beta chain features in type 1 diabetes. Sequencing targeted expressed TCRB transcripts, as all isolated RNA had been reverse transcribed. Data came from immunoSEQ multiplex PCR; TCRdb stores just in-frame clones and leaves some out. The table has hundreds of thousands of clones, 30% seen once. The length of the CDR3 is 12 residues. V was trimmed by 5 bases and J by 2 bases, leaving 8 bases between them. CDR1 GTSNPN and CDR2 SVGIG come from the germline V gene (reference sequence). This clone appeared a few times. Sequencing input: naive CD4+ T cells from blood. The receptor was isolated from a man in his late teens or twenties in good health. The genes are TRBV30 and TRBJ2-3, with D possibly being TRBD2 (5 bases). For the CDR3, the DNA is TGTGCCTGGGGGGAGTTCACAGATACGCAGTATTTT. The encoded protein is CAWGEFTDTQYF.